Below are 19 T cell receptor beta chains sequenced from a single sample in a study of molecular identifiers for immune sequencing clone quantification. TCRdb re-called the PCR reads with MiXCR, one entry per CDR3 protein. The sample has roughly 90,000 distinct CDR3 sequences, roughly 19% seen once. Specimen: naive CD8+ T cells from blood, with Jurkat cell RNA spiked in. Noted subset: FACS-sorted CD8+CD4-CCR7+CD45RA+ naive T cells. The receptors derive from a human donor in good health. Some libraries in this study had Jurkat cell RNA spiked in.

This clonotype was picked up many times. The chain has TRBV6-2 or TRBV6-3 and TRBJ1-2; possible D gene TRBD1, 5 bases. V was clipped by 8 bases and J by 4 bases, with 14 bases between them. From germline, CDR1 is MNHEY and CDR2 SVGEGT. The CDR3 length is 13 residues. Here the CDR3 DNA reads TGTGCCAGCCTAGACAGCCCTCCCTATGGCTACACCTTC. Protein product: CASLDSPPYGYTF.

The V and J genes are TRBV7-9 and TRBJ1-1, with 9 bases fitting TRBD1. Germline V lookup: CDR1 SEHNR, CDR2 FQNEAQ (reference sequence). This CDR3 has 14 residues. After removal of 4 bases from V and 8 bases from J, the junction contained 8 bases not matched to a gene. The CDR3 nucleotides read TGTGCCAGCAGCTCCCCGGGACAGGGTTTCGAAGCTTTCTTT. This translates into CASSSPGQGFEAFF.

As for this clonotype: At one boundary the junction diverges from the germline segment, which might be a read error. J is TRBJ1-5 and V is TRBV19; D not certain. The germline CDR1 and CDR2 sequences are LNHDA and SQIVND (reference sequence). This CDR3 is built from 15 residues. The DNA for the CDR3 is TGCGCCAGTAGTATAGCCACCAGGACGGTTCAGCCCCAGCATTTT. This gives the protein CASSIATRTVQPQHF.

About this clonotype itself: This could be a read error, since a much larger clone is one nucleotide away. The genes are TRBV6-2 or TRBV6-3 and TRBJ2-7; no clear D gene. V was clipped by 2 bases and J by 6 bases, with 5 bases between them. The V gene's germline CDR1 is MNHEY and CDR2 SVGEGT. CDR3 length: 11 amino acids. The CDR3 loop reads CASSYPAEQYF. In DNA, the CDR3 is TGTGCCAGCAGTTACCCCGCCGAGCAGTACTTC.

Regarding this clonotype: This sequence may be a read error, since a much larger clone differs from it by one base. V is TRBV25-1 and J is TRBJ2-1; TRBD2 matches at 13 bases. Germline values: CDR1 MGHDK, CDR2 SYGVNS. The CDR3 is 14 amino acids. CDR3 DNA sequence: TGTGCCACTTCGGGACTAGCGGGGTGGAATGAGCAGCTCTTC. Its translation is CATSGLAGWNEQLF.

This clonotype was recorded many times. The rearrangement links TRBV12-5 to TRBJ1-1; D is perhaps TRBD1 (6 bases). CDR1 LGHNT and CDR2 FRNRAP come from the germline V gene. The CDR3 covers 15 residues. V was trimmed by 6 bases and J by 4 bases, leaving 18 bases between them. As DNA, the CDR3 is TGTGCTAGTGGATACCCAGGGGTTCGAGTCACTGAAGCTTTCTTT. Its translation is CASGYPGVRVTEAFF.

This clonotype was seen at least ten times. The chain employs TRBV20-1 and TRBJ1-1; D may be TRBD1 (6 bases). The CDR3 is made up of 12 amino acids. Germline V gene data show CDR1 as DFQATT and CDR2 as SNEGSKA (reference sequence). The ends were cut back, 6 bases at V and 11 bases at J, with 19 bases in the middle. The CDR3 sequence is CSAVDQGPGAFF. The CDR3, as DNA: TGCAGTGCGGTCGACCAGGGGCCGGGGGCTTTCTTT.

There are many counts of this clonotype. The genes are TRBV5-1 and TRBJ2-1; a possible D gene is TRBD2 (5 bases). This CDR3 comprises 12 residues. Between the trimmed V and J ends, which lost 0 bases and 9 bases, there was a span of 7 bases. Germline lookup yields CDR1 SGHRS and CDR2 YFSETQ. CDR3 residues: CASSLADFEQFF. CDR3 coding DNA: TGCGCCAGCAGCTTGGCGGACTTTGAGCAGTTCTTC.

This clonotype came up many times. V usage is TRBV6-2 or TRBV6-3 and J usage is TRBJ2-5, with TRBD1 as a possible D gene (6 bases). The CDR3 length is 17 residues. Trimming stripped 6 bases from V and 2 bases from J, with 22 bases between. Germline V CDR1 and CDR2: MNHEY, SVGEGT. The CDR3 bases are TGTGCCAGCAGGACGGACCCCCGGGCAGGGGTGCAAGAGACCCAGTACTTC. It codes for CASRTDPRAGVQETQYF.

This clonotype was observed many times. This rearrangement joins TRBV5-5 to TRBJ1-1, with 7 bases identical to TRBD1. This CDR3 comprises 13 residues. The V segment lost 6 bases and the J segment 1 base; nucleotides outside the gene matches: 3. Germline assignment: CDR1 SGHKS and CDR2 YYEKEE (reference sequence). Here the CDR3 DNA reads TGTGCCAGCACCAGGGGGGCGAACACTGAAGCTTTCTTT. Its translation is CASTRGANTEAFF.

This clonotype has at least ten counts. This likely comes from a read error, as the CDR3 has no conserved phenylalanine or tryptophan at its end. The DNA is omitted, as the CDR3 cannot be located on it reliably, and the CDR3 follows TCRdb's listing. The rearrangement uses TRBV6-2 or TRBV6-3 and TRBJ2-7; TRBD2, the table's D call, lacks a check against the DNA. The CDR3 is 12 residues long, ends included. Per the germline V gene, CDR1 is MNHEY and CDR2 is SVGEGT. CDR3 sequence reads: CASSYDLAGDRD.

This clonotype has a handful of counts. The V gene is TRBV4-1, the J gene TRBJ2-2; possible D gene TRBD1, 6 bases. Between the trimmed V and J ends, which lost 3 bases and 0 bases, there was a span of 11 bases. The CDR3 is 16 amino acids. Germline values: CDR1 MGHRA, CDR2 YSYEKL. This CDR3 is CASSQSGTPNTGELFF. The DNA of the CDR3 is TGCGCCAGCAGCCAGTCCGGGACACCGAACACCGGGGAGCTGTTTTTT.

This clonotype occurred many times. V is TRBV19 and J is TRBJ1-6; possibly TRBD1 for D (6 bases). This CDR3 spans 15 amino acids. The V gene's germline CDR1 is LNHDA and CDR2 SQIVND (reference sequence). Trimming left V 2 bases short and J 4 bases short, with 9 bases between. CDR3 coding DNA: TGTGCCAGTAGTATATTCGGACAGTATAATTCACCCCTCCACTTT. Its translation: CASSIFGQYNSPLHF.

In its sample, this clonotype was seen many times. The V call is TRBV29-1, the J call TRBJ1-1, with no clear D. Germline V gene data show CDR1 as SQVTM and CDR2 as ANQGSEA. The V gene lost 4 bases and the J gene lost 0 bases, with 6 bases spanning the gap. The CDR3 has 12 residues. CDR3 sequence (DNA): TGCAGCGTTGTGGTTGTGAACACTGAAGCTTTCTTT. Its protein is CSVVVVNTEAFF.

This clonotype was seen many times. The V gene is TRBV4-2, the J gene TRBJ1-5, with a tentative D call TRBD1 (5 bases). The CDR3 contains 16 residues. Looked up from germline, CDR1 is LGHNA and CDR2 is YNFKEQ. V was clipped by 0 bases and J by 0 bases, with 9 bases between them. The CDR3 region is CASSQEAGISNQPQHF. CDR3 sequence (DNA): TGTGCCAGCAGCCAAGAGGCAGGGATTAGCAATCAGCCCCAGCATTTT.

Regarding this clonotype: A much larger clone sits a single nucleotide away, making a read error possible. The J gene is TRBJ2-2, the V gene TRBV28; D may correspond to TRBD1 or TRBD2 (5 bases each). Germline V gives CDR1 MDHEN, CDR2 SYDVKM. This CDR3 contains 16 residues. The ends were cut back, 7 bases at V and 1 base at J, with 16 bases in the middle. This CDR3 is CASIPSPGRNTGELFF. As DNA, the CDR3 is TGTGCCAGCATCCCATCCCCGGGACGGAACACCGGGGAGCTGTTTTTT.

This clonotype was observed at least ten times. The chain couples TRBV12-3 or TRBV12-4 to TRBJ2-3, with no clear D. This CDR3 spans 13 amino acids. V shed 2 bases and J shed 3 bases, with 6 bases lying between them. The CDR3, as DNA: TGTGCCAGCAGTTTAAGCGAGACAGATACGCAGTATTTT. It is translated as CASSLSETDTQYF.

The chain joins TRBV5-6 to TRBJ2-7, with 12 bases lining up with TRBD2. The CDR3 sequence is 15 residues long. V gave up 0 bases and J gave up 6 bases; unmatched junction bases: 4. CDR1 and CDR2 from the germline V gene are SGHDT and YYEEEE. CDR3 in DNA: TGTGCCAGCAGCTTGGGACTAGCGGGAGCCTGCGAGCAGTACTTC. Its protein is CASSLGLAGACEQYF.

Ten or more counts support this clonotype. This chain uses TRBV6-6 with TRBJ2-7; 11 bases match TRBD2. This CDR3 region has 16 residues. V shed 6 bases, J shed 4 bases, and the junction held 11 bases outside the gene matches. Germline assignment: CDR1 MNHNY and CDR2 SVGAGI (reference sequence). The chain's CDR3 is CASRPFGTSGLYEQYF. The CDR3 DNA reads TGTGCCAGCAGACCTTTTGGGACTAGCGGATTATACGAGCAGTACTTC.